The 13 T cell receptor beta chains below come from one sample, sequenced in a study of T-cell memory formation after mild COVID-19 (dated by TCRdb to the early 2020s). Library preparation was by 5' RACE. Sequenced using an Illumina NovaSeq 6000. In-frame beta chains were kept once TCRdb had trimmed the public reads at Q25 with fastp and called clones with MiXCR. Merged by CDR3 protein, the rows form single entries marked with the most common genes and DNA. The sample yields about 430,000 distinct CDR3 sequences; around 17% were counted once. The leading ten clones occupy around a fifth of the sample. Sequencing input: PBMCs or a T cell subset sorted from them (not recorded which). These receptors came from a young man who had mild COVID-19 (a few samples of this study predate the infection). The sample titles of this study are shuffled in the database, so cell type and time point are left out; the donor was told from shared clones.

The chain recombines TRBV7-2 with TRBJ1-3; 8 positions agree with TRBD1. The V and J ends lost 5 bases and 3 bases, in that order; junction bases with no gene match: 6. The CDR3 length is 15 residues. The V gene's germline CDR1 is SGHTA and CDR2 FQGNSA. CDR3 sequence: CASSGQGVYGNTIYF. Written as DNA, the CDR3 is TGTGCCAGCAGCGGACAGGGAGTCTATGGAAACACCATATATTTT.

This clonotype was picked up a small number of times. The chain uses TRBV3-1 and TRBJ2-7; the match to TRBD1 covers 9 bases. Trimming removed 2 bases from V and 1 base from J; junction bases left unmatched: 3. The CDR3 contains 15 residues. Germline V gene lookup returns CDR1 LGHDT and CDR2 YNNKEL (reference sequence). CDR3 in amino acids: CASSQPTGGSYEQYV. The CDR3 nucleotides are TGTGCCAGCAGCCAACCGACAGGGGGGTCCTACGAGCAGTACGTC.

In its sample, this clonotype was seen a few times. V usage is TRBV7-9 and J usage is TRBJ1-5, with D possibly matching TRBD1 (5 bases). The CDR3 has 14 amino acids. With 8 bases removed from V and 1 base from J, the gap between germline ends came to 12 bases. Germline loops: CDR1 SEHNR, CDR2 FQNEAQ (reference sequence). The CDR3 sequence: CASGGTDSNQPQHF. The CDR3 nucleotides read TGTGCCAGCGGGGGTACGGACAGCAATCAGCCCCAGCATTTT. The whole variable domain, remainder taken from reference TRBV7-9 and TRBJ1-5, is DTGVSQNPRHKITKRGQNVTFRCDPISEHNRLYWYRQTLGQGPEFLTYFQNEAQLEKSRLLSDRFSAERPKGSFSTLEIQRTEQGDSAMYLCASGGTDSNQPQHFGDGTRLSIL.

This clonotype has a handful of counts. V is TRBV9 and J is TRBJ1-5; D is uncertain. The CDR3 has 13 residues. Trimming took 4 bases from V and 5 from J, leaving 10 bases between them. CDR1 and CDR2 from the germline V gene are SGDLS and YYNGEE. As DNA, the CDR3 is TGTGCCAGCAGCCTCTCTCAGGATCAGCCCCAGCATTTT. Residues: CASSLSQDQPQHF.

This clonotype was found many times. The chain joins TRBV20-1 to TRBJ1-1; 9 bases are a match to TRBD1. V lost 6 bases, J lost 3 bases, and 8 bases stayed unmatched. Germline CDR1 is DFQATT and CDR2 is SNEGSKA (reference sequence). The CDR3 contains 14 residues. Here the CDR3 reads CSALGQGRDTEAFF. The CDR3 coding sequence is TGCAGTGCCCTCGGACAGGGGCGGGACACTGAAGCTTTCTTT.

This clonotype has more than one count but fewer than ten. The chain joins TRBV20-1 to TRBJ1-5, with 8 positions matching TRBD1. The germline V gene encodes CDR1 DFQATT and CDR2 SNEGSKA (reference sequence). This CDR3 comprises 15 residues. V shed 6 bases, J shed 3 bases, and the junction held 10 bases outside the gene matches. This CDR3 is CSAPGAGGLNQPQHF. The CDR3 region has the DNA TGCAGTGCCCCGGGGGCAGGGGGCCTCAATCAGCCCCAGCATTTT.

The chain employs TRBV7-9 and TRBJ2-3; a weak D match, TRBD2 (5 bases). The CDR3 contains 16 residues. Germline V CDR1 and CDR2: SEHNR, FQNEAQ (reference sequence). Trimming took 4 bases from V and 3 from J, leaving 17 bases between them. The CDR3 reads CASSSVRAIRTDTQYF. Here the CDR3 DNA reads TGTGCCAGCAGCTCCGTGAGGGCGATAAGAACAGATACGCAGTATTTT.

V gene TRBV20-1 combines with J gene TRBJ2-3; 14 bases agree with TRBD2. This CDR3 spans 17 amino acids. In germline, CDR1 is DFQATT, CDR2 SNEGSKA (reference sequence). Trimming at V came to 5 bases and at J to 4 bases, leaving 11 bases not matched to a gene. The DNA of the CDR3 is TGCAGTGCTCCGACTAGCGGGGGGGCCGAGGTGGCAGATACGCAGTATTTT. It specifies CSAPTSGGAEVADTQYF.

The CDR3: CASSLDPRVGELFF. The CDR3, as DNA: TGTGCCAGCAGCTTAGATCCGAGAGTCGGGGAGCTGTTTTTT. The chain links TRBV11-3 to TRBJ2-2; no clear D. Trimming removed 0 bases at V and 7 bases at J, with 9 bases between. Germline CDR1 reads SGHNT; CDR2 reads YENEEA. The CDR3 has 14 amino acids.

This chain connects TRBV12-3 or TRBV12-4 to TRBJ2-3, with 8 bases fitting TRBD2. CDR3 size: 14 residues. The junction had 5 bases not matched to a gene; V was cut back by 3 bases and J by 6 bases. CDR3: CASSFKAGVDTQYF. For the CDR3, the DNA is TGTGCCAGCAGTTTCAAAGCGGGGGTCGATACGCAGTATTTT.

The chain combines TRBV7-9 with TRBJ1-1, with D possibly TRBD1 on 5 matching bases. V lost 1 base, J lost 11 bases, and 17 bases lay in between. The CDR3 has 14 amino acids. Germline V lookup: CDR1 SEHNR, CDR2 FQNEAQ (reference sequence). The CDR3 DNA reads as TGTGCCAGCAGCTTAGGTGGGACCCCCGAAGGGGCTTTCTTT. This sequence encodes CASSLGGTPEGAFF.

V is TRBV7-6 and J is TRBJ1-6, with D hard to call. The CDR3 consists of 17 residues. Trimming took off 5 bases at V and 0 bases at J, with 14 bases between the two ends. Germline V CDR1 and CDR2: SGHVS, FNYEAQ. This chain's CDR3 is CASSPARLHSYNSPLHF. Written as DNA, the CDR3 is TGTGCCAGCAGCCCGGCGCGGCTGCACTCCTATAATTCACCCCTCCACTTT.

V usage is TRBV4-2 and J usage is TRBJ1-4, with TRBD1 matching over 7 bases. The V and J ends lost 5 bases and 14 bases, in that order; junction bases with no gene match: 8. The CDR3 extends over 12 amino acids. Germline V gene lookup returns CDR1 LGHNA and CDR2 YNFKEQ. CDR3 protein: CASSGDSAGLFF. The CDR3 DNA sequence: TGTGCCAGCAGCGGGGACAGCGCGGGGCTGTTTTTT.